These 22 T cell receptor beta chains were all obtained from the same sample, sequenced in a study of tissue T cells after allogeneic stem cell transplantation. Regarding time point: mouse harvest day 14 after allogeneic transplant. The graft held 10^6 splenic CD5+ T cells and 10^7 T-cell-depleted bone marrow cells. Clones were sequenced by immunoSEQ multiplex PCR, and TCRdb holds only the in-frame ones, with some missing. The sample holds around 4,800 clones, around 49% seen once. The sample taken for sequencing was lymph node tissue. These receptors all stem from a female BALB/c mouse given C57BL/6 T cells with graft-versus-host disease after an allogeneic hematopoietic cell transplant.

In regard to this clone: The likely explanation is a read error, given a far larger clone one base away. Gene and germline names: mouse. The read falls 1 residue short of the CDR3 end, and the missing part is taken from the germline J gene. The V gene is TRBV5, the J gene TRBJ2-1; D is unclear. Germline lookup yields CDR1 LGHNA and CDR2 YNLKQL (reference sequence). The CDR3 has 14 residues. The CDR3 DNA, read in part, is TGTGCCAGCAGCCAAGGACTAAACTATGCTGACCAGTTC. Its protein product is CASSQGLNYADQF. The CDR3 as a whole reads CASSQGLNYADQFF.

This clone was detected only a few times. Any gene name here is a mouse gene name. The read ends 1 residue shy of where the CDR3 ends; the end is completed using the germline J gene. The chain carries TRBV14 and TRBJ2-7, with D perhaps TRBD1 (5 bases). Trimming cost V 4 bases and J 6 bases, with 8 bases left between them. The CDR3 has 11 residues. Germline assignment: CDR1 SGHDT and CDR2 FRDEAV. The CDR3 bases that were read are TGTGCCAGCAGTCTCAGGGCTGAACAGTAC. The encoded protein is CASSLRAEQY. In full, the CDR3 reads CASSLRAEQYF.

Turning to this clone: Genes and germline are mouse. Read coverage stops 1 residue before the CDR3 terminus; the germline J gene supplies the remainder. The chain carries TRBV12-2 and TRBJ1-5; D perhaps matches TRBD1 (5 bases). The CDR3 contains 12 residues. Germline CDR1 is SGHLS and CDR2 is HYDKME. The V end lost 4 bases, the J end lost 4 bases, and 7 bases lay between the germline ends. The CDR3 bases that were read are TGTGCCAGCTCACCAGGGAACCAGGCTCCGCTT. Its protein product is CASSPGNQAPL. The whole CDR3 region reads CASSPGNQAPLF.

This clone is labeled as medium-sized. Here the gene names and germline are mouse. The CDR3 protein is CASSSGTNNSPLYF. The DNA read from the CDR3 is TGTGCTAGCAGTTCCGGGACAAATAATTCGCCCCTCTAC. The genes are TRBV29 and TRBJ1-6, with a possible D match to TRBD1 (6 bases). The read falls 1 residue short of the CDR3 end, and the missing part is taken from the germline J gene. TRBJ1-6 counts as an open reading frame of uncertain function. CDR1 and CDR2 (germline): MSHET, SYDVDS. CDR3 size: 14 residues. V lost 4 bases, J lost 5 bases, and 9 bases lay in between.

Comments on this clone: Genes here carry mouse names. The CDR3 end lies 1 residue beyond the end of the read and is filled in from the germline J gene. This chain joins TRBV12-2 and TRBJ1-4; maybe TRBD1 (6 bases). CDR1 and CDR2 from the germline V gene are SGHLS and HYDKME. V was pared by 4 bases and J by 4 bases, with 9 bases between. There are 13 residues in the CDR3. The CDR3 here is CASSRDINERLFF. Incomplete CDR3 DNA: TGTGCCAGCTCCCGGGACATCAACGAAAGATTATTT.

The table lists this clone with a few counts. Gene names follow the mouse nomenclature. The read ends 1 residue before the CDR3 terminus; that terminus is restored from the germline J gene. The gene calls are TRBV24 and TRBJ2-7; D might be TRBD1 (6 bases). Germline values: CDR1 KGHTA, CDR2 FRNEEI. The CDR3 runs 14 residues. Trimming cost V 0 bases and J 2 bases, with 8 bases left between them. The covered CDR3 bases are TGTGCCAGCAGTCTGTATCGGGACACCTATGAACAGTAC. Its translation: CASSLYRDTYEQY. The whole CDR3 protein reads CASSLYRDTYEQYF.

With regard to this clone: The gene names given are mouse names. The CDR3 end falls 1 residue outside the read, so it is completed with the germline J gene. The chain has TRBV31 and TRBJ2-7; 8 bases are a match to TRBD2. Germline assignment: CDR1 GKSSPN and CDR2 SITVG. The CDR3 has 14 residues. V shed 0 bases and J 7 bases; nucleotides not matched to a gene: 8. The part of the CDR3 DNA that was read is TGTGCCTGGAGTCTATGGGGGGGGGCGAGAGAACAGTAC. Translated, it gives CAWSLWGGAREQY. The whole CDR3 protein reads CAWSLWGGAREQYF.

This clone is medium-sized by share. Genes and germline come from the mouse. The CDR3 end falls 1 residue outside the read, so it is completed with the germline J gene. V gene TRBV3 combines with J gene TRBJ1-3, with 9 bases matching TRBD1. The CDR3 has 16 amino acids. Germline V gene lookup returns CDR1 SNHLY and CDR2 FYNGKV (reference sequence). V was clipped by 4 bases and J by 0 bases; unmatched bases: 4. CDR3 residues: CASSSDRGVSGNTLYF. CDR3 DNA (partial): TGTGCCAGCAGCTCGGACAGGGGCGTTTCTGGAAATACGCTCTAT.

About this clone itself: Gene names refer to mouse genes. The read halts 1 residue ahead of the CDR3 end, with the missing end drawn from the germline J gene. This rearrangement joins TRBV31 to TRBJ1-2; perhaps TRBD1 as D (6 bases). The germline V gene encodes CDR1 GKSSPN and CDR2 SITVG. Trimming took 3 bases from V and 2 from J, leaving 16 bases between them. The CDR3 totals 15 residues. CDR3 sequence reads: CAWSPPPGDNSDYTF. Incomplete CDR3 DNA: TGTGCCTGGAGCCCCCCCCCAGGGGATAACTCCGACTACACC.

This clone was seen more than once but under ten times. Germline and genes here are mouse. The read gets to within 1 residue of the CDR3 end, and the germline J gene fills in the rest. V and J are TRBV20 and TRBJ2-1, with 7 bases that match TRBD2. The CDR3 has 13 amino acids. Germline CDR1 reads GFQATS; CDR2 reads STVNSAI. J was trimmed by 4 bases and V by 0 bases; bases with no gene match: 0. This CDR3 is CGARDWGYAEQFF. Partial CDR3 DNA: TGTGGTGCTAGGGACTGGGGGTATGCTGAGCAGTTC.

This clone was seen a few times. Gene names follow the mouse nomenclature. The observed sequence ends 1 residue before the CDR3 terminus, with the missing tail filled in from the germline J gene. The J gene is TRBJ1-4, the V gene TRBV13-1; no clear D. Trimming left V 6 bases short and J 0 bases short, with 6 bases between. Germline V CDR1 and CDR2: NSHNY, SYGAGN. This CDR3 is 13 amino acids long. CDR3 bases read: TGTGCCAGCAAACAGATTTCCAACGAAAGATTATTT. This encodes CASKQISNERLF. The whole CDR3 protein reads CASKQISNERLFF.

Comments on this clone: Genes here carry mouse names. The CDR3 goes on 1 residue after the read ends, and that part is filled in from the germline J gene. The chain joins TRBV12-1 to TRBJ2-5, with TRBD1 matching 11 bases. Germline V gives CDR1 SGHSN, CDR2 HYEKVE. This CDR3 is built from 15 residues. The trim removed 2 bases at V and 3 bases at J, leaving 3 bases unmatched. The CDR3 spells CASSPDRGRQDTQYF. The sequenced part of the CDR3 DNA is TGTGCCAGCTCTCCGGACAGGGGGCGGCAAGACACCCAGTAC.

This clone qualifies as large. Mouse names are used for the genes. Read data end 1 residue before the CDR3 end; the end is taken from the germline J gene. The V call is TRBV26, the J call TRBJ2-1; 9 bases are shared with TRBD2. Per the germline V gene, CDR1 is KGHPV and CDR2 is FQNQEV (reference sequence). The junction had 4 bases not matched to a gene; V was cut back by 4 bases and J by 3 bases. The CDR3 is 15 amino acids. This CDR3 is CASSPWGGSYAEQFF. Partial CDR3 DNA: TGTGCCAGCAGTCCCTGGGGGGGGAGCTATGCTGAGCAGTTC.

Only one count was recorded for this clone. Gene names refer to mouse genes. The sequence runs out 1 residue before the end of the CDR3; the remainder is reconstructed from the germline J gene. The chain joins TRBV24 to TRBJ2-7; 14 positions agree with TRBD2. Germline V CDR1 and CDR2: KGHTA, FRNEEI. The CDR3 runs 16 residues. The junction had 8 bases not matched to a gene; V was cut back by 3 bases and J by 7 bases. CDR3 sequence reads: CASSLSMGLGGQEQYF. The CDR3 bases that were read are TGTGCCAGCAGTCTCTCTATGGGACTGGGGGGGCAAGAACAGTAC.

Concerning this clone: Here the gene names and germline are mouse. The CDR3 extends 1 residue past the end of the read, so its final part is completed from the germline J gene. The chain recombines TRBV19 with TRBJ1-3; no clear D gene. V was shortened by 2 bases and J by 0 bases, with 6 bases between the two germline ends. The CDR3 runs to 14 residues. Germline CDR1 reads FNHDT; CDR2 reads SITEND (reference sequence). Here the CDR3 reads CASSIRSSGNTLYF. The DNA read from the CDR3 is TGTGCCAGCAGTATCCGCAGTTCTGGAAATACGCTCTAT.

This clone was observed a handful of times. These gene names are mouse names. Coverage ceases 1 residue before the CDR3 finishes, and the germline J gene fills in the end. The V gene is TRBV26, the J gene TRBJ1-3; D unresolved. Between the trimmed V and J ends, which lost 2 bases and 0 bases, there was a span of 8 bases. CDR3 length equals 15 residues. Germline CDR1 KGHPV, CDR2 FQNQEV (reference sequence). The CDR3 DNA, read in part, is TGTGCCAGCAGTCTGACGGGGAATTCTGGAAATACGCTCTAT. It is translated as CASSLTGNSGNTLY. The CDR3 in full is CASSLTGNSGNTLYF.

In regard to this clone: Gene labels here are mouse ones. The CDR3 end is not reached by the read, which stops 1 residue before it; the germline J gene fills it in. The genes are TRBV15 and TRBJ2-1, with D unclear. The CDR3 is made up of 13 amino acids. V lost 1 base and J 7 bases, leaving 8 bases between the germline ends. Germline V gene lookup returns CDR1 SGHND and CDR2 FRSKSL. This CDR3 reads CASSLGTGAEQFF. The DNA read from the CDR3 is TGTGCCAGCAGTTTAGGGACGGGGGCTGAGCAGTTC.

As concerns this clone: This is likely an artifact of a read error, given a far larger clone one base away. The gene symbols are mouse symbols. CDR3 DNA (partial): TGTGCCAGCGGGGACAGGTATGCTGAGCAGTTC. It is translated as CASGDRYAEQF. From start to end, the CDR3 is CASGDRYAEQFF. J is TRBJ2-1 and V is TRBV13-2; 7 positions agree with TRBD1. The read is 1 residue too short to cover the CDR3 end, so that end is filled in from the germline J gene. V gave up 5 bases and J gave up 4 bases; unmatched junction bases: 0. This CDR3 region has 12 residues. The germline CDR1 and CDR2 sequences are NNHNN and SYGAGS (reference sequence).

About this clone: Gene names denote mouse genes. The DNA read from the CDR3 is TGTGCCAGCGGTGATGGGCCAAACCAGGCTCCGCTT. This gives the protein CASGDGPNQAPL. The CDR3 reads in full as CASGDGPNQAPLF. The J gene is TRBJ1-5, the V gene TRBV13-2; D gene uncertain. From the germline J gene comes the end of the CDR3, since the read stops 1 residue before it. Trimming took off 0 bases at V and 4 bases at J, with 5 bases between the two ends. Germline V lookup: CDR1 NNHNN, CDR2 SYGAGS (reference sequence). The CDR3 loop spans 13 amino acids.

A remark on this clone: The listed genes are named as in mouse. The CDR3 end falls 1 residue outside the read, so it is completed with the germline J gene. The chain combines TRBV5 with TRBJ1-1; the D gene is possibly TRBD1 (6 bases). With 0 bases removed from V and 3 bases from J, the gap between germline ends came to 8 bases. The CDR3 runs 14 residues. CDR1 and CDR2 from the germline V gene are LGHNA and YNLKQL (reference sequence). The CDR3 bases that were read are TGTGCCAGCAGCCAAGAAGGGGGGGACACAGAAGTCTTC. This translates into CASSQEGGDTEVF. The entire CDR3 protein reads CASSQEGGDTEVFF.

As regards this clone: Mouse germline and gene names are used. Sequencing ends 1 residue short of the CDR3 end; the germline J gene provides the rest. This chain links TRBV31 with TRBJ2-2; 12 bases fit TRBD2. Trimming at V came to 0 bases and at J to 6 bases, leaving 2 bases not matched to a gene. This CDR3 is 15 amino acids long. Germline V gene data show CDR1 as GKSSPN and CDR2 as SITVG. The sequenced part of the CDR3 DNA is TGTGCCTGGAGTCTCGACTGGGGGGGCGCCGGGCAGCTCTAC. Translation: CAWSLDWGGAGQLY. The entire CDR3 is CAWSLDWGGAGQLYF.

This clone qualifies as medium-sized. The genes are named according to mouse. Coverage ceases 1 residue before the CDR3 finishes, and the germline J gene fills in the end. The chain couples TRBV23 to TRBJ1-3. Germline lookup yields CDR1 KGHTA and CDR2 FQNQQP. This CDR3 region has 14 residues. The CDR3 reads CSSSPGPSGNTLYF. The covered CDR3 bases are TGCTCCAGCAGTCCGGGTCCTTCTGGAAATACGCTCTAT.